The rows below give T cell receptor beta chains drawn from one sample of a study of shared clonotypes between healthy human individuals. The data were produced by immunoSEQ multiplex PCR, yet TCRdb's version contains in-frame clones alone and is incomplete. Of about 1,900,000 clones in the sample, 85% to 95% are singletons; the top ten hold approximately 1%. Material for sequencing was naive CD8+ T cells sorted from blood. These receptors all come from a man younger than 35 in good health. Each CDR3 is given with its conserved first and last residue. A D gene is named only where the DNA matches it firmly. Clone size, where shown, is once, few, many, or a class for clones that have expanded.

d_call	v_call	j_call	clone_size	cdr3_nt	cdr3_aa
.	TRBV4-2	TRBJ1-5	.	TGTGCCAGCAGCCAAGAAGAGGGGAATAGCAATCAGCCCCAGCATTTT	CASSQEEGNSNQPQHF
.	TRBV7-6	TRBJ2-2	.	TGTGCCAGCAGCCATCCCGGCGGAGTCAACACCGGGGAGCTGTTTTTT	CASSHPGGVNTGELFF
.	TRBV10-1	TRBJ2-1	.	TGCGCCAGCAGTGAGTCGGAGGAGCAGTTCTTC	CASSESEEQFF
.	TRBV5-1	TRBJ1-5	.	TGCGCCAGCAGCCTCAGCGGGAATCAGCCCCAGCATTTT	CASSLSGNQPQHF
.	TRBV2	TRBJ2-5	.	TGTGCCAGCAGTGACACGGTGGGGTCGAATTTGGAGACCCAGTACTTC	CASSDTVGSNLETQYF
.	TRBV9	TRBJ2-7	.	TGTGCCAGCAGCCCCGACGGCCTAGTCGCCTACGAGCAGTACTTC	CASSPDGLVAYEQYF
TRBD1	TRBV7-9	TRBJ2-5	.	TGTGCCAGCAGCTTAGCCGGGACAGGTACCCCCCGGGAGACCCAGTACTTC	CASSLAGTGTPRETQYF
.	TRBV9	TRBJ1-3	.	TGTGCCAGCAGCGTAGGGGGGCCTGGAAACACCATATATTTT	CASSVGGPGNTIYF
.	TRBV6-5	TRBJ2-7	.	TGTGCCAGCAGTTATGGGGGGGAGCAGTACTTC	CASSYGGEQYF
.	TRBV2	TRBJ2-1	.	TGTGCCAGCAGTGAAGCAAGGCCGAGCTCCTACAATGAGCAGTTCTTC	CASSEARPSSYNEQFF
.	TRBV19	TRBJ1-2	.	TGTGCCACCGGAACAGGCTATGGCTACACCTTC	CATGTGYGYTF
TRBD1	TRBV27	TRBJ1-1	.	TGTGCCAGCAGTCAATCCCGACAGGGGAACACTGAAGCTTTCTTT	CASSQSRQGNTEAFF
.	TRBV7-9	TRBJ1-1	.	TGTGCCAGCAGCTTAGCAGACGCAGGTATGAACACTGAAGCTTTCTTT	CASSLADAGMNTEAFF
.	TRBV11-2	TRBJ2-7	.	TGTGCCAGCAGCTTCATTGTCGCGGGTACATCCGGAGGTCTCTACGAGCAGTACTTC	CASSFIVAGTSGGLYEQYF
TRBD1	TRBV4-1	TRBJ2-7	.	TGCGCCAGCAGCCGTGGACAGGGCTACGAGCAGTACTTC	CASSRGQGYEQYF
TRBD2	TRBV6-1	TRBJ2-1	.	TGTGCCAGCAGTGACCAGGGACTAGCGGGTTTCGATGAGCAGTTCTTC	CASSDQGLAGFDEQFF
.	TRBV5-8	TRBJ2-3	.	TGTGCCAGCAGCCTCCCCCGGGACACAGATACGCAGTATTTT	CASSLPRDTDTQYF
TRBD1	TRBV28	TRBJ1-5	.	TGTGCCAGCAGTTTCCCCGGGACAGTACTGAAGCCCCAGCATTTT	CASSFPGTVLKPQHF
TRBD2	TRBV7-3	TRBJ2-7	.	TGTGCCAGCAGCCTAAGCGGGGGGAACGAGCAGTACTTC	CASSLSGGNEQYF
.	TRBV11-2	TRBJ2-3	.	TGTGCCAGCAGCACCTTTGAGGCTAGCACAGATACGCAGTATTTT	CASSTFEASTDTQYF
TRBD1	TRBV15	TRBJ1-2	.	TGTGCCACCAGCAGAGATCAAAGCGAGGGGGCTCTCTATGGCTACACCTTC	CATSRDQSEGALYGYTF
TRBD2	TRBV19	TRBJ2-3	.	TGTGCCAGTGGCGACGTCGGGACTAGCGGGGCCCGGAGCACAGATACGCAGTATTTT	CASGDVGTSGARSTDTQYF
.	TRBV6-5	TRBJ1-1	.	TGTGCCAGCAGTTACATTCAGACAGGCTGGACTGAAGCTTTCTTT	CASSYIQTGWTEAFF
.	TRBV5-1	TRBJ2-2	.	TGCGCCAGCAGCTTGTATCTAGTAAACACCGGGGAGCTGTTTTTT	CASSLYLVNTGELFF
TRBD1	TRBV27	TRBJ1-5	.	TGTGCCAGCAGTCCCGAGGGACAGGGAGGACATCAGCCCCAGCATTTT	CASSPEGQGGHQPQHF
TRBD2	TRBV2	TRBJ2-3	.	TGTGCCAGCAGTCCTGAGGGCCAGCGGGGGGCCTGGAATACGCAGTATTTT	CASSPEGQRGAWNTQYF
TRBD2	TRBV27	TRBJ2-7	.	TGTGCCAGCAGTTTAGCCGGGAGGGGGTACGAGCAGTACTTC	CASSLAGRGYEQYF
TRBD2	TRBV4-1	TRBJ2-1	.	TGCGCCAGCAGCCAAGAAGGCGGGGGGTCCTACAATGAGCAGTTCTTC	CASSQEGGGSYNEQFF
.	TRBV9	TRBJ2-7	.	TGTGCCAGCAGCGTGGAGGGGGGGTATACTGCCGAGCAGTACTTC	CASSVEGGYTAEQYF
TRBD1	TRBV5-6	TRBJ2-1	.	TGTGCCAGCAGCTACGGGTGGACAGGGGGGGACAATGAGCAGTTCTTC	CASSYGWTGGDNEQFF
.	TRBV6-5	TRBJ2-5	.	TGTGCCAGCACCCCGGGTGAGCTCGAACAAGAGACCCAGTACTTC	CASTPGELEQETQYF
TRBD2	TRBV7-3	TRBJ2-5	.	TGTGCCAGCAGCCCAGACGGGACTAGCGGTTTCCCCCAGTACTTC	CASSPDGTSGFPQYF
.	TRBV4-3	TRBJ1-2	once	TGCGCCAGCAGCCAAGAGGAAGTTAACTATGGCTACACCTTC	CASSQEEVNYGYTF
.	TRBV4-1	TRBJ1-4	.	TGCGCCAGCAGCAACGGGGCAGGGTTGGCTGAAAAACTGTTTTTT	CASSNGAGLAEKLFF
.	TRBV2	TRBJ2-7	.	TGTGCCAGCATTGAAGGTTCAGGGTCCTACGAGCAGTACTTC	CASIEGSGSYEQYF
.	TRBV30	TRBJ1-5	once	TGTGCCTGGAGTGTGTTCCAGGGCAATCAGCCCCAGCATTTT	CAWSVFQGNQPQHF
TRBD2	TRBV4-1	TRBJ2-7	.	TGCGCCAGCAGCCAAGAGCCGGGACTAGTACTCTACGAGCAGTACTTC	CASSQEPGLVLYEQYF
TRBD1	TRBV28	TRBJ2-5	.	TGTGCCAGCAGTTTAGTTGGGACAGACCAAGAGACCCAGTACTTC	CASSLVGTDQETQYF
TRBD2	TRBV4-1	TRBJ2-1	.	TGCGCCAGCAGCCAAGATTCCCTAGCGGGCCACTCCTACAATGAGCAGTTCTTC	CASSQDSLAGHSYNEQFF
TRBD2	TRBV27	TRBJ2-1	.	TGTGCCAGCAGTTTAAGTAGCGGGGGATCCTACAATGAGCAGTTCTTC	CASSLSSGGSYNEQFF
TRBD2	TRBV9	TRBJ2-7	.	TGTGCCAGCAGCGTAGGCGGGGGAAACTACGAGCAGTACTTC	CASSVGGGNYEQYF
.	TRBV5-5	TRBJ2-2	.	TGTGCCAGCAGCTTGGGACCGTCCGTCGAGGGCCCAACGGGGGAGCTGTTTTTT	CASSLGPSVEGPTGELFF
.	TRBV4-1	TRBJ2-7	.	TGCGCCAGCAGCCGTAACCCGGGGCGCTCCTACGAGCAGTACTTC	CASSRNPGRSYEQYF
TRBD2	TRBV9	TRBJ2-7	.	TGTGCCAGCAGCCCCGATTTAGCGGGGGAGTCCTACGAGCAGTACTTC	CASSPDLAGESYEQYF
.	TRBV11-2	TRBJ2-1	.	TGTGCCAGCAGCCCGGGGGATGAGCAGTTCTTC	CASSPGDEQFF
TRBD2	TRBV7-9	TRBJ2-2	.	TGTGCCAGCAGCTTAGTTATGGCCCTAGCGGGCCTCACCGGGGAGCTGTTTTTT	CASSLVMALAGLTGELFF
TRBD1	TRBV11-2	TRBJ2-1	.	TGTGCCAGCAGCCCCAGGGTGGGGACAGGGGCCTACAATGAGCAGTTCTTC	CASSPRVGTGAYNEQFF
TRBD2	TRBV12-5	TRBJ2-5	.	TGTGCTAGTGGTTGGTCAGCGGGAGGGCCTGAAGAGACCCAGTACTTC	CASGWSAGGPEETQYF
TRBD1	TRBV19	TRBJ2-7	once	TGTGCCAGTTCGACCCTTGGACAGGGGCAGCGCGTTGACGAGCAGTACTTC	CASSTLGQGQRVDEQYF
TRBD1	TRBV9	TRBJ1-2	.	TGTGCCAGCAGCGGTACGACAGGGGTCGGCTATGGCTACACCTTC	CASSGTTGVGYGYTF
.	TRBV7-6	TRBJ2-7	.	TGTGCCAGCAGCACCGGGACTCCCCCGGCGGGCGAGCAGTACTTC	CASSTGTPPAGEQYF
TRBD2	TRBV4-3	TRBJ2-7	.	TGCGCCAGCAGCCAAGGTCCGACTAGCGGGAGTTCTTTGTACGAGCAGTACTTC	CASSQGPTSGSSLYEQYF
TRBD2	TRBV2	TRBJ2-1	.	TGTGCCAGCAGTGACATAAGCGGGGGGTTCAATGAGCAGTTCTTC	CASSDISGGFNEQFF
.	TRBV27	TRBJ2-3	.	TGTGCCAGCAGTTTATTGGGCCGCCGAAGTCTTTCTGATTGGGATACGCAGTATTTT	CASSLLGRRSLSDWDTQYF
.	TRBV12-1	TRBJ1-5	.	TGTGCCAGCAGCCCCGACGGACAGGGGGGTCCTGAGGCAAGCAATCAGCCCCAGCATTTT	CASSPDGQGGPEASNQPQHF
.	TRBV7-9	TRBJ1-5	.	TGTGCCAGCAGCTTAGCGGGGCCAGGGCTTAGCAATCAGCCCCAGCATTTT	CASSLAGPGLSNQPQHF
TRBD2	TRBV30	TRBJ2-7	.	TGTGCCTGGAGTATGGCTAGCGGGGTCGAGCAGTACTTC	CAWSMASGVEQYF